This T cell receptor beta chain is from a study of CD8+ T cells in alopecia areata. Study-level information: Severity was scored as percentage of affected scalp area in treated patients.

Treatment reported: oral pan-JAK inhibitor, 5-10 mg twice daily. CDR3 length: 8 residues. V lost 11 bases and J lost 8, with 6 bases in between. CDR1 and CDR2 (germline): MNHEY, SMNVEV (reference sequence). Extraction and reverse transcription of RNA yielded cDNA as the sequencing template. Data came from immunoSEQ multiplex PCR; TCRdb stores just in-frame clones and leaves some out. In the table there are 95,000 to 150,000 clones, around 63% of which are singletons. The chain recombines TRBV27 with TRBJ1-1, with D unresolved. This specimen was CD4+ T cells sorted from blood, taken at week 4, from a patient treated with tofacitinib. This sequence was found in a human donor with alopecia areata. CDR3 nucleotide sequence: TGTGCCTGGCGCGAAGCTTTCTTT. Its protein product is CAWREAFF.